Presented here are 27 T cell receptor beta chains from one specimen sequenced in a study of T cells in Graves' hyperthyroidism and ophthalmopathy. RNA transcripts provided the source from which TCR beta CDR3 regions were amplified. The TCR CDR3 first-round RT-PCR relied on the HTBI primer set. TCRdb reprocessed the multiplex PCR reads via MiXCR and lists one record per CDR3 protein. This table holds 470,000 or so distinct CDR3 sequences, less than 25% found once. The specimen sequenced was blood. The source is a man between 18 and 29 years old with Graves' hyperthyroidism.

The V gene is TRBV12-3 or TRBV12-4, the J gene TRBJ2-7; D remains ambiguous. This CDR3 contains 13 residues. V was clipped by 3 bases and J by 5 bases, with 11 bases between them. The CDR3 is CASSFSGWDEQYF. In nucleotides, the CDR3 is TGTGCCAGCAGTTTCTCCGGGTGGGACGAGCAGTACTTC.

This clonotype has more than one count but fewer than ten. V and J are TRBV20-1 and TRBJ1-2; D gene uncertain. Germline CDR1 is DFQATT and CDR2 is SNEGSKA (reference sequence). Trimming stripped 5 bases from V and 5 bases from J, with 6 bases between. The CDR3 spans 10 residues. The CDR3 nucleotides are TGCAGTGCTCCCTCATATGGCTACACCTTC. Protein product: CSAPSYGYTF.

The chain has TRBV6-1 and TRBJ2-2; no clear D gene. The CDR3 is 15 residues long. Between the trimmed V and J ends, which lost 3 bases and 4 bases, there was a span of 12 bases. From germline, CDR1 is MNHNS and CDR2 SASEGT. CDR3 region: CASSDLSRITGELFF. CDR3 sequence (DNA): TGTGCCAGCAGTGACCTCTCGAGGATCACCGGGGAGCTGTTTTTT.

The V gene is TRBV5-1, the J gene TRBJ1-2; D unresolved. V gave up 4 bases and J gave up 0 bases, with 13 bases separating them. Per the germline V gene, CDR1 is SGHRS and CDR2 is YFSETQ. The CDR3 runs to 15 residues. The CDR3 spells CASSPQTSANYGYTF. DNA for the CDR3: TGCGCCAGCAGCCCGCAGACAAGTGCTAACTATGGCTACACCTTC. Supplemented by reference TRBV5-1 and TRBJ1-2, the full variable domain reads KAGVTQTPRYLIKTRGQQVTLSCSPISGHRSVSWYQQTPGQGLQFLFEYFSETQRNKGNFPGRFSGRQFSNSRSEMNVSTLELGDSALYLCASSPQTSANYGYTFGSGTRLTVV.

In this sample, this clonotype turned up many times. The chain is built from TRBV12-3 or TRBV12-4 and TRBJ1-1, with D perhaps matching TRBD1 (6 bases). The CDR3 length is 15 residues. Trimming removed 6 bases at V and 1 base at J, with 15 bases between. CDR3 amino acids: CASRPTGGANTEAFF. The CDR3, as DNA: TGTGCCAGCAGGCCGACAGGAGGGGCGAACACTGAAGCTTTCTTT.

Ten or more counts support this clonotype. The chain joins TRBV6-5 to TRBJ2-7, with 11 bases identical to TRBD1. The CDR3 extends over 11 amino acids. In germline, CDR1 is MNHEY, CDR2 SVGAGI. This CDR3 is CGLGQGGEQYF. CDR3 nucleotide sequence: TGTGGCCTGGGACAGGGGGGCGAGCAGTACTTC.

This clonotype was counted ten times or more. This sequence joins TRBV11-2 and TRBJ2-2, with 9 bases matching TRBD1. This CDR3 is 16 amino acids long. V shed 0 bases and J 13 bases; nucleotides not matched to a gene: 12. Germline V gene data show CDR1 as SGHAT and CDR2 as FQNNGV. DNA of the CDR3: TGTGCCAGCAGCTTAGAGACAGGGGGGCTCCGGGGATGGCTGTTTTTT. It specifies CASSLETGGLRGWLFF.

CDR3 in amino acids: CSARAGGTSGEFESYEQYF. The CDR3 DNA reads TGCAGTGCTAGAGCTGGCGGAACTAGCGGGGAATTCGAATCCTACGAGCAGTACTTC. The chain combines TRBV20-1 with TRBJ2-7, with 10 bases fitting TRBD2. V shed 1 base and J 1 base; nucleotides not matched to a gene: 16. CDR3 size: 19 residues. Germline CDR1 and CDR2: DFQATT and SNEGSKA (reference sequence).

The rearrangement joins TRBV6-2 or TRBV6-3 to TRBJ1-1; D uncertain. The length of the CDR3 is 13 residues. With 4 bases removed from V and 5 bases from J, the gap between germline ends came to 11 bases. Germline V CDR1 and CDR2: MNHEY, SVGEGT. In nucleotides, the CDR3 is TGTGCCAGCAGTTTTCGGAGGGAGACTGAAGCTTTCTTT. As protein: CASSFRRETEAFF.

This clonotype was recorded at least ten times. The chain links TRBV24-1 to TRBJ1-1; 7 nucleotides agree with TRBD1. Germline values: CDR1 KGHDR, CDR2 SFDVKD. Trimming cost V 8 bases and J 1 base; bases outside gene matches: 3. There are 13 residues in the CDR3. CDR3 coding DNA: TGTGCCACCAAGGACAGGAGGAACACTGAAGCTTTCTTT. It yields the protein CATKDRRNTEAFF.

Many counts were recorded for this clonotype. CDR3 protein: CSAEASGAPYEQYF. CDR3 sequence (DNA): TGCAGTGCTGAGGCTAGCGGGGCTCCCTACGAGCAGTACTTC. The chain recombines TRBV20-1 with TRBJ2-7; 9 nucleotides align to TRBD2. V shed 5 bases, J shed 2 bases, and the junction held 7 bases outside the gene matches. The CDR3 contains 14 residues. The germline V gene has CDR1 DFQATT and CDR2 SNEGSKA (reference sequence).

This clonotype was observed many times. As DNA, the CDR3 is TGTGCCAGCAGCCCCATTCAGGGAAATACCTACGAGCAGTACTTC. Translation gives CASSPIQGNTYEQYF. The chain employs TRBV14 and TRBJ2-7; D might be TRBD1 (5 bases). The CDR3 covers 15 residues. Germline CDR1 SGHDN, CDR2 FVKESK. Trimming removed 4 bases at V and 2 bases at J, with 15 bases between.

Many counts were recorded for this clonotype. The V call is TRBV28, the J call TRBJ2-6; no clear D. The germline gives CDR1 MDHEN, CDR2 SYDVKM. Trimming removed 3 bases at V and 3 bases at J, with 6 bases between. This CDR3 is 14 amino acids long. The CDR3, as DNA: TGTGCCAGCAGTTTTATAGGTGGGGCCAACGTCCTGACTTTC. Amino acid sequence: CASSFIGGANVLTF.

This clonotype was picked up a small number of times. This chain uses TRBV15 with TRBJ2-5; 13 bases fit TRBD2. The length of the CDR3 is 21 residues. J was trimmed by 1 base and V by 3 bases; bases with no gene match: 17. Germline CDR1 and CDR2: LNHNV and YYDKDF (reference sequence). The chain's CDR3 is CATSSFIPPGLAGVTQETQYF. The CDR3 DNA sequence: TGTGCCACCAGCAGCTTTATCCCCCCAGGACTAGCGGGGGTAACCCAAGAGACCCAGTACTTC.

The chain is built from TRBV20-1 and TRBJ2-7; TRBD1 matches at 7 bases. V was clipped by 6 bases and J by 0 bases; unmatched bases: 11. Germline V CDR1 and CDR2: DFQATT, SNEGSKA (reference sequence). The CDR3 has 15 residues. The CDR3 sequence: CSASGQTVLSYEQYF. The CDR3 DNA sequence: TGCAGTGCATCGGGACAGACGGTTCTCTCCTACGAGCAGTACTTC.

In this sample, this clonotype turned up many times. This chain joins TRBV29-1 and TRBJ2-4; possibly TRBD2 for D (6 bases). Trimming pared 4 bases from V and 1 base from J, leaving 17 bases between. CDR1 is SQVTM and CDR2 is ANQGSEA in the germline V gene. This CDR3 is 16 amino acids long. The chain's CDR3 is CSVATGGVIAKNIQYF. The CDR3 nucleotides read TGCAGCGTTGCCACAGGAGGGGTGATTGCCAAAAACATTCAGTACTTC.

This clonotype was seen more than once but under ten times. The rearrangement links TRBV10-1 to TRBJ2-5; tentatively, D is TRBD2 (5 bases). CDR1 WNHNN and CDR2 SYGVQD come from the germline V gene (reference sequence). V lost 2 bases and J lost 2, with 21 bases in between. CDR3 length equals 18 residues. As DNA, the CDR3 is TGCGCCAGCAGTGAGAGGAGAAAGGCGGGCGTGGGGCAAGAGACCCAGTACTTC. It is translated as CASSERRKAGVGQETQYF.

This clonotype was counted a few times. The rearrangement joins TRBV5-5 to TRBJ2-2, with a tentative D call TRBD1 (5 bases). Germline assignment: CDR1 SGHKS and CDR2 YYEKEE (reference sequence). The CDR3 consists of 16 residues. The V and J ends lost 4 bases and 0 bases respectively, with 13 bases between them. Here the CDR3 reads CASSAGQFANTGELFF. The CDR3 region has the DNA TGTGCCAGCAGCGCAGGGCAGTTCGCGAACACCGGGGAGCTGTTTTTT.

Many counts were recorded for this clonotype. The V gene is TRBV7-9, the J gene TRBJ2-7, with D possibly TRBD1 on 5 matching bases. The CDR3 consists of 15 residues. Germline V gene data show CDR1 as SEHNR and CDR2 as FQNEAQ (reference sequence). V lost 5 bases, J lost 2 bases, and 16 bases lay in between. In nucleotides, the CDR3 is TGTGCCAGCAGCGTGACAGCTAGTGTGACCTACGAGCAGTACTTC. Residues: CASSVTASVTYEQYF.

There are many counts of this clonotype. The chain has TRBV7-3 and TRBJ1-1; D not certain. Trimming removed 7 bases from V and 4 bases from J, with 16 bases in between. The length of the CDR3 is 14 residues. CDR1 is SGHTA, CDR2 FQGTGA, per germline. DNA of the CDR3: TGTGCCAGCATCTACGCCGGTGGAGGCACTGAAGCTTTCTTT. This codes for CASIYAGGGTEAFF.

The gene calls are TRBV19 and TRBJ1-1; D gene unclear. CDR1 LNHDA and CDR2 SQIVND come from the germline V gene (reference sequence). V was trimmed by 7 bases and J by 1 base, leaving 13 bases between them. The length of the CDR3 is 14 residues. DNA of the CDR3: TGTGCCAGTACCGGCGGTCGGGGGAACACTGAAGCTTTCTTT. Translated, it gives CASTGGRGNTEAFF.

The chain carries TRBV28 and TRBJ2-4; 8 bases match TRBD1. J was trimmed by 0 bases and V by 7 bases; bases with no gene match: 26. This CDR3 is built from 22 residues. CDR1 and CDR2 from the germline V gene are MDHEN and SYDVKM. The DNA for the CDR3 is TGTGCCAGCACCACTTATCCCGGAATGGGACAGGCCCGACTCATAGCCAAAAACATTCAGTACTTC. Amino acid sequence: CASTTYPGMGQARLIAKNIQYF.

The V call is TRBV5-1, the J call TRBJ2-2, with D possibly being TRBD2 (6 bases). The germline gives CDR1 SGHRS, CDR2 YFSETQ. The length of the CDR3 is 15 residues. Trimming took off 4 bases at V and 6 bases at J, with 16 bases between the two ends. The CDR3 loop is CASSPRTPGAGELFF. DNA of the CDR3: TGCGCCAGCAGCCCCAGGACCCCGGGGGCCGGGGAGCTGTTTTTT.

This clonotype occurred many times. The V gene is TRBV30, the J gene TRBJ2-5; 9 nucleotides match TRBD1. This CDR3 region has 15 residues. Trimming took 0 bases from V and 2 from J; bases not matched to a gene: 4. Germline V gives CDR1 GTSNPN, CDR2 SVGIG (reference sequence). This CDR3 is CAWSVGTGLQETQYF. Here the CDR3 DNA reads TGTGCCTGGAGTGTGGGGACAGGGTTACAAGAGACCCAGTACTTC.

This clonotype appeared many times. The chain employs TRBV12-3 or TRBV12-4 and TRBJ1-5; 7 bases align to TRBD1. The CDR3 runs 13 residues. After removal of 3 bases from V and 7 bases from J, the junction contained 3 bases not matched to a gene. In DNA, the CDR3 is TGTGCCAGCAGTTTGACAGGGAACCAGCCCCAGCATTTT. This codes for CASSLTGNQPQHF.

A few counts support this clonotype. This chain joins TRBV12-3 or TRBV12-4 and TRBJ2-7; 13 nucleotides match TRBD2. V trimming: 5 bases; J trimming: 2 bases; junction bases outside the gene matches: 9. CDR3 length: 17 residues. The CDR3, as DNA: TGTGCCAGCAGTGGAAGACTAGCGGGAGGCCTCACCTACGAGCAGTACTTC. It yields the protein CASSGRLAGGLTYEQYF.

Ten or more counts support this clonotype. This chain connects TRBV12-3 or TRBV12-4 to TRBJ1-2; D perhaps matches TRBD1 (5 bases). The CDR3 sequence is 15 residues long. Trimming took 5 bases from V and 0 from J, leaving 13 bases between them. The CDR3, as DNA: TGTGCCAGCAGTCCTCGGGACGAGACTAACTATGGCTACACCTTC. It encodes CASSPRDETNYGYTF.